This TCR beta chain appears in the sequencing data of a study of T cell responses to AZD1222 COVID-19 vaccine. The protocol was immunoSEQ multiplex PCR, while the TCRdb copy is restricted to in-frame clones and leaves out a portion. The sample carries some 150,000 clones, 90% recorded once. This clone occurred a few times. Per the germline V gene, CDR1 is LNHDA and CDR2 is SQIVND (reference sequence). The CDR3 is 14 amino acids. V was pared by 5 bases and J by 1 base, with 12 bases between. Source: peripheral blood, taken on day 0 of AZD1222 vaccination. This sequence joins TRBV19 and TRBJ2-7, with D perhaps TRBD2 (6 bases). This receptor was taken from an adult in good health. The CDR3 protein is CASSPEGLSYEQYF. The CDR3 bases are TGTGCCAGTAGTCCCGAGGGACTGTCCTACGAGCAGTACTTC.